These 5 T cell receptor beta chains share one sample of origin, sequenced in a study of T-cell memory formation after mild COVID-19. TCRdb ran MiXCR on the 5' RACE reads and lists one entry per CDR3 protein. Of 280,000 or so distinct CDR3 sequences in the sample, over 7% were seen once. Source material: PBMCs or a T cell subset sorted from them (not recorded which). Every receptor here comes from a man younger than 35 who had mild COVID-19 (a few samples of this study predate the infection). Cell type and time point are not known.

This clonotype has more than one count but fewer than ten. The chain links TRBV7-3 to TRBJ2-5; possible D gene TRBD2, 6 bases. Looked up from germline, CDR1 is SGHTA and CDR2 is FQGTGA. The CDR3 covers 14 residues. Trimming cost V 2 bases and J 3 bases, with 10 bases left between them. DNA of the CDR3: TGTGCCAGCAGCTTATGGGGCGGGGAAGAGACCCAGTACTTC. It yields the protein CASSLWGGEETQYF.

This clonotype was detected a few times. CDR3 nucleotides: TGTGCCAGCAGTCTCTTCGATACGCAGTATTTT. Translated, it gives CASSLFDTQYF. This chain uses TRBV7-6 with TRBJ2-3; no clear D gene. The germline V gene has CDR1 SGHVS and CDR2 FNYEAQ. The CDR3 has 11 residues. Trimming stripped 6 bases from V and 6 bases from J, with 7 bases between.

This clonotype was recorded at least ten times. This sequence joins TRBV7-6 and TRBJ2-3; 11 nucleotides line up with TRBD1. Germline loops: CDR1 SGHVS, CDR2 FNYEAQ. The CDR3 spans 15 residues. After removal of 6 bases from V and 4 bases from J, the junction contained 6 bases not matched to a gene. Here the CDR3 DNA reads TGTGCCAGCAGTAAAACGGGACAGGGGGCAGATACGCAGTATTTT. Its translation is CASSKTGQGADTQYF.

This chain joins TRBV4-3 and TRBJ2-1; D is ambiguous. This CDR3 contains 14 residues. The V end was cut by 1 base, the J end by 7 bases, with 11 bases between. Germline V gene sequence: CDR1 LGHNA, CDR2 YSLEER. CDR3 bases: TGCGCCAGCAGCCAAGGAGAGTGGCAAAATGAGCAGTTCTTC. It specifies CASSQGEWQNEQFF.

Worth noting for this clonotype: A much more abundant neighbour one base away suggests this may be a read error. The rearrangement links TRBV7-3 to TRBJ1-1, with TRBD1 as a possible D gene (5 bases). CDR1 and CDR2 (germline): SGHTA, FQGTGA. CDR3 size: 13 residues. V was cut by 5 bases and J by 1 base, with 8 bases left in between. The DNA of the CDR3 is TGTGCCAGCAGCAGACAGAAGAACACTGAAGCTTTCTTT. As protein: CASSRQKNTEAFF.